Described below is a single T cell receptor (beta chain) sequence and its context. The antigen this receptor binds is unknown. Base qualities are not recorded, but no much larger clone differs from it by a single base. Receptor libraries were prepared by the immunoSEQ multiplex PCR assay. The multiplex PCR relied on a mix of 60 forward primers for TCR Vbeta segments and 13 reverse primers for TCR Jbeta segments. The CDR3 region of rearranged TCR beta genes was amplified from genomic DNA by a multiplex PCR assay. The Illumina HiSeq System was used to sequence the amplified TCR beta libraries as 87-base-pair reads. The authors' analysis ran thus. Across the 670 or so repertoires, a later analysis counted roughly 77 million unique TCR beta chains, approximately 12 million of which were shared by at least two donors. To remove PCR and sequencing errors, raw reads were error-corrected and collapsed into unique sequences using a nearest-neighbor algorithm that merged closely related sequences. Alignment of CDR3 sequences to IMGT reference sequences was used to assign V, D and J gene segments. Each retained sequence needed at least a six-nucleotide match to both a V gene segment and a J gene segment. A rearrangement was called productive if the CDR3 had no stop codons and remained in frame with V and J, and every other rearrangement was called non-productive. CDR3 was defined by IMGT convention, running from the second conserved V-encoded cysteine to the conserved J-encoded phenylalanine. The earlier analysis of some 540 of the donors excluded any sequence lacking an unambiguous match to a single V gene segment. In an earlier analysis of about 590 of the donors, a V segment was called functional when productive rearrangements were above 56.7%, and segregating when the standard deviation between donors exceeded 5%. A statistical classification framework was built to diagnose cytomegalovirus status from the catalog of TCR beta chain sequences. In a later analysis, TCR nucleotide sequences were compared against IMGT/GENE-DB human TR gene sequences so that V and J genes could be assigned. Using the TCRdist pipeline, a later analysis assigned CDR3 sequences along with most-parsimonious VDJ recombination scenarios. In a later analysis, every TCR beta chain was defined by the combination of its CDR3 amino acid sequence and its V-gene family, and reads without a unique V-gene family were dropped. In a later analysis, 500 to 700 highly shared, low-generation-probability nucleotide sequences were removed to address suspected cross-contamination and a sequencing artifact. For each public chain, a later analysis derived a clonal expansion index from normalized ranks of inferred template counts within each repertoire. In a later analysis, generation probabilities were computed with a VDJ recombination model fitted to out-of-frame rearrangements, and the resulting probabilities were checked against IGoR. A later analysis scored TCR-TCR, TCR-HLA and TCR-CMV co-occurrence with hypergeometric tests, applying a repertoire-size bias correction to TCR pairs. In a later analysis, false discovery rates were estimated by permuting HLA or CMV assignments 20 times. In a later analysis, co-occurring TCRs were grouped with DBSCAN, and TCRdist sequence similarity was added when clustering was performed within HLA-allele-positive subsets. Co-occurrence clustering excluded repertoires with fewer than 30,000 or more than 120,000 public chains, plus five with anomalous nucleotide sharing. TCRdb's version of the immuneACCESS table is confined to in-frame rearrangements and falls short of the full clone set. An unresolved V gene accounts for under half of the shortfall where checked; the remainder is of unknown origin. V and J calls and clone size follow that table, whereas D and trimming were derived from the DNA. The sample yields around 130,000 clones; 83% were counted once. The ten top clones hold around 1.2% of the sample.

The sample is drawn from a study of cytomegalovirus exposure and HLA in healthy donors listed by TCRdb under 2017. The study in broad terms: An earlier analysis of some 620 of the donors reported 250 to 350 Gb of sequence data and 95 million to 120 million unique TCR beta sequences obtained from roughly 170 million T cells. An early release covering around 630 HLA-typed donors comprised about 310 gigabases of sequencing data and approximately 85 million unique TCR sequences. Among the roughly 400 genotyped donors, under 90% belonged to the genetic ancestry cluster associated with self-reported Caucasian donors. The aim of the study was to test whether cataloging public T cell receptors could identify signatures of past pathogen exposure. The study used immunosequencing to profile the T cell repertoires of approximately 640 subjects and linked those repertoires to cytomegalovirus serostatus. Besides the first cohort of 666 subjects, a separate validation cohort made up of roughly 120 different subjects was used. To predict cytomegalovirus infection status, the study combined high-throughput TCR immunosequencing, statistical association of individual TCRs with disease status, and machine learning. To study patterns of TCR occurrence, a later analysis re-analyzed previously published TCR beta repertoires from 666 donors and added high-resolution HLA genotyping. In the later analysis, no new phenotypic data were used to find candidate immune exposures; instead, reliance was placed on TCR beta sequences and their occurrence across donors. An earlier analysis of fewer than 750 of the donors used high-throughput TCR beta sequencing to judge whether each TCR beta V gene segment behaved as functional or pseudogenic. Donor age, sex, ethnicity and CMV serostatus were compiled together with the repertoire data. In a later genetic analysis, genome-wide SNP genotypes for about 65% of the roughly 670 donors were used, and that subset was treated as a discovery cohort. All discovery cohort repertoires had been generated using a single sequencing platform. Class I and class II HLA loci were covered by the typing at four-digit resolution. The number of donors typed differed by locus, with roughly 629-640 for A, B, C, DRB1 and DQB1, about 500 for DQA1, approximately 580 for DPA1, and 400 to 490 for DPB1. Because of strong linkage in the cohort, roughly five DR-DQ haplotypes were treated as single units for association and clustering. Among over 350 genotyped donors of the cohort, an average of approximately 240,000 unique TCR beta nucleotide sequences were sequenced per donor, roughly 18% of them non-productive.

In total, approximately 610 healthy bone marrow donors made up the cohort. At the time of sampling, all cohort members were nominally healthy, though unrecorded immune exposures were likely present. The donor tested CMV seronegative, placing the donor among the 350 or so seronegative members of the cohort. Each donor provided a peripheral blood sample, and peripheral blood mononuclear cells were used for TCR beta sequencing. Genomic DNA was extracted from the blood cell samples with the Qiagen DNeasy Blood Extraction Kit. Including the terminal cysteine and phenylalanine, the CDR3 comprises 18 residues. Only the CDR3 DNA is retained, 54 bases long and in frame from the first base. In the germline V gene, CDR1 corresponds to SGHVS and CDR2 to FQNEAQ. At the junction V is shortened by 2 bases and J by 3 bases; bases outside the gene matches: 12. Broader findings and caveats from the paper: In this cohort, only TCR beta chains were sequenced, and detectable features were limited by the absence of alpha or paired-chain data. A further reported finding was that TCR beta sequences accurately predicted the HLA-A and HLA-B alleles for most subjects in the first cohort. Because counts were too low, approximately 15 rarely observed V segments, including chromosome 9 orphons, were excluded from the earlier analysis of 587 of the donors. A few of the identified cytomegalovirus-associated TCR beta chains were confirmed in vitro to be specific for cytomegalovirus antigens. In an earlier analysis of about 600 of the donors, most TCR beta V segments appeared in productive rearrangements about 90% or about 30% of the time, broadly matching IMGT annotations. In a later analysis, HLA-associated TCR beta chains showed more clonal expansion and lower generation probabilities than non-associated chains that were equally common. Correlated functional status among segregating V segments might reflect linkage disequilibrium, but an unknown experimental factor could not be ruled out. Because the 87-base-pair reads could not distinguish some IMGT-functional V segments, including TRBV6-2 and TRBV6-3, those segments were excluded. According to a later analysis, TCR association rates differed among HLA loci, with DRB1 alleles showing the most associated TCRs and HLA-C alleles showing the fewest. According to a later analysis, parvovirus B19, influenza, CMV and Epstein-Barr virus appeared linked to several top co-occurrence clusters. While some public TCRs were present in many individuals, most TCR sequences turned up only very rarely across donors. The classifier was reported to diagnose cytomegalovirus status with high specificity and sensitivity in both the original cohort and the validation cohort. Presence/absence analyses assumed roughly uniform sequencing depth across donors, an assumption that may not hold. The only immune exposure information available for the cohort was CMV serostatus. Specific HLA alleles were associated with some 15,000 TCR beta sequences at a false discovery rate of 0.05 in a later analysis. A later analysis found that most CMV-associated TCR beta chains appeared HLA-restricted, with HLA associations seemingly driven largely by CMV exposure. Because HLA typing was missing for some donors at each locus, association tests included only the typed subset. The study gave a list of around 170 TCR beta chains associated with cytomegalovirus. A group of highly shared sequence variants was considered likely to be a technical artifact of the sequencing pipeline. It was suggested by the authors that the approach could potentially be generalized to other disease states and immunological phenotypes. When HLA alleles, especially DR and DQ, strongly co-occurred, attributing TCR associations to individual alleles was difficult. A later genetic analysis reported fewer N-insertions in productive TCRs among donors in an Asian-associated ancestry cluster than the roughly 620-donor mean. An association between a missense DCLRE1C variant and V-gene and J-gene trimming of TCR beta chains was found in a later genetic analysis and replicated in an independent cohort.

The chain uses TRBV7-8 and TRBJ2-5; 10 junctional bases match TRBD2. This receptor was taken from a girl aged 2 to 9 in good health and CMV-seronegative. The specimen was PBMCs. The CDR3 here reads CASSLLPRASGSKETQYF. The DNA sequence is TGTGCCAGCAGCTTACTGCCTCGGGCTAGCGGGAGTAAAGAGACCCAGTACTTC.